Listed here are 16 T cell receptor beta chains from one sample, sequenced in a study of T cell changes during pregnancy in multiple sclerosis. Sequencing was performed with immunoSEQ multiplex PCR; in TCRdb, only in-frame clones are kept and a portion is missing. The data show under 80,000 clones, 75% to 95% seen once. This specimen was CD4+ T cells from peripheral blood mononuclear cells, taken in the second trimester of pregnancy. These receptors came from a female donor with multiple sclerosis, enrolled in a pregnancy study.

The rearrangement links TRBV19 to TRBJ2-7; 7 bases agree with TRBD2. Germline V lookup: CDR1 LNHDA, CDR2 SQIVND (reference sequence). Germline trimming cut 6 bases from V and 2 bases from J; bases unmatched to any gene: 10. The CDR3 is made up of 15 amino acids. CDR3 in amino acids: CASSPGRGVAYEQYF. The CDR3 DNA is TGTGCCAGTAGCCCAGGGAGGGGAGTAGCCTACGAGCAGTACTTC.

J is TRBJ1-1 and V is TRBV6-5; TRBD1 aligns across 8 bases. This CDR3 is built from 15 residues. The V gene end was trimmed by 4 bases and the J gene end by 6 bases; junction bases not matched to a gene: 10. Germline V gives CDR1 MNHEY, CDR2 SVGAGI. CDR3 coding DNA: TGTGCCAGCAGTTTTCCAGGGGGCCCGGCCGCTGAAGCTTTCTTT. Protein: CASSFPGGPAAEAFF.

The CDR3 DNA follows: TGTGCCAGTAGACCCACGGGGGTTGGAAACACCATATATTTT. It codes for CASRPTGVGNTIYF. This chain joins TRBV6-5 and TRBJ1-3, with D possibly being TRBD1 (5 bases). The CDR3 extends over 14 amino acids. With 9 bases removed from V and 3 bases from J, the gap between germline ends came to 15 bases. Germline V gene data show CDR1 as MNHEY and CDR2 as SVGAGI.

The CDR3 DNA follows: TGTGCCAGTAGAATTAGCGGGAGTCTCCATGAGCAGTTCTTC. Protein product: CASRISGSLHEQFF. The chain is built from TRBV19 and TRBJ2-1; 9 bases align to TRBD2. The CDR3 contains 14 residues. The J segment lost 8 bases and the V segment lost 6 bases, leaving 8 bases of the junction unmatched. The germline gives CDR1 LNHDA, CDR2 SQIVND (reference sequence). Together with reference TRBV19 and TRBJ2-1, the CDR3 gives the full variable domain: DGGITQSPKYLFRKEGQNVTLSCEQNLNHDAMYWYRQDPGQGLRLIYYSQIVNDFQKGDIAEGYSVSREKKESFPLTVTSAQKNPTAFYLCASRISGSLHEQFFGPGTRLTVL.

The CDR3 is CASSLEGWGRSYEQYF. As DNA, the CDR3 is TGCGCCAGCAGCTTGGAAGGGTGGGGGCGCTCCTACGAGCAGTACTTC. This rearrangement joins TRBV5-1 to TRBJ2-7, with D possibly TRBD1 on 6 matching bases. The germline V and J ends were trimmed by 0 bases and 0 bases, with 13 bases remaining between them. This CDR3 is built from 16 residues. The V gene's germline CDR1 is SGHRS and CDR2 YFSETQ.

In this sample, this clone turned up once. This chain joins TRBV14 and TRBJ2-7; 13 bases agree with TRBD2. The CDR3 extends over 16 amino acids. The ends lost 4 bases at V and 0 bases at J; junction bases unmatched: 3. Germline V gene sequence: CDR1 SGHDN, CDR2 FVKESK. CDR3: CASSPWTSGSSYEQYF. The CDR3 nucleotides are TGTGCCAGCAGCCCATGGACTAGCGGGAGCTCCTACGAGCAGTACTTC.

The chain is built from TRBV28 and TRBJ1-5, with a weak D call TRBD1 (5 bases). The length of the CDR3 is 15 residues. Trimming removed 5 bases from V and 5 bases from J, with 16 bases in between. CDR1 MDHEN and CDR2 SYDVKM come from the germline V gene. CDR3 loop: CASSGTTGPYQPQHF. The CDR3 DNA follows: TGTGCCAGCAGTGGAACTACAGGACCTTATCAGCCCCAGCATTTT. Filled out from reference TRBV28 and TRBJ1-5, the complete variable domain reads DVKVTQSSRYLVKRTGEKVFLECVQDMDHENMFWYRQDPGLGLRLIYFSYDVKMKEKGDIPEGYSVSREKKERFSLILESASTNQTSMYLCASSGTTGPYQPQHFGDGTRLSIL.

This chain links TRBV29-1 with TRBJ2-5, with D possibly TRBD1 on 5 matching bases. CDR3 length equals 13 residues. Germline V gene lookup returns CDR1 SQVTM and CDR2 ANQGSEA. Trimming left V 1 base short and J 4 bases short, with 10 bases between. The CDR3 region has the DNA TGCAGCGTTGAAGCAGGGTCTCTAGAGACCCAGTACTTC. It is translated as CSVEAGSLETQYF.

Here the CDR3 reads CASSLDSGSTGELFF. CDR3 in DNA: TGCGCCAGCAGCTTGGATTCGGGATCCACCGGGGAGCTGTTTTTT. V is TRBV5-1 and J is TRBJ2-2; possibly TRBD2 for D (5 bases). V was shortened by 0 bases and J by 4 bases, with 10 bases between the two germline ends. The CDR3 sequence is 15 residues long. The germline gives CDR1 SGHRS, CDR2 YFSETQ. Drawing the rest from reference TRBV5-1 and TRBJ2-2, the complete variable domain is KAGVTQTPRYLIKTRGQQVTLSCSPISGHRSVSWYQQTPGQGLQFLFEYFSETQRNKGNFPGRFSGRQFSNSRSEMNVSTLELGDSALYLCASSLDSGSTGELFFGEGSRLTVL.

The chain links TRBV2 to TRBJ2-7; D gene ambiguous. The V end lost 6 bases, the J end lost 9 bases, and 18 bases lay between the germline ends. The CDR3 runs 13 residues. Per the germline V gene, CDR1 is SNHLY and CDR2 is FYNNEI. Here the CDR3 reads CASRAFIFRGQYF. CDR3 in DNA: TGTGCCAGCAGAGCGTTTATCTTTAGAGGGCAGTACTTC. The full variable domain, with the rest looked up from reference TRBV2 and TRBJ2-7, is EPEVTQTPSHQVTQMGQEVILRCVPISNHLYFYWYRQILGQKVEFLVSFYNNEISEKSEIFDDQFSVERPDGSNFTLKIRSTKLEDSAMYFCASRAFIFRGQYFGPGTRLTVT.

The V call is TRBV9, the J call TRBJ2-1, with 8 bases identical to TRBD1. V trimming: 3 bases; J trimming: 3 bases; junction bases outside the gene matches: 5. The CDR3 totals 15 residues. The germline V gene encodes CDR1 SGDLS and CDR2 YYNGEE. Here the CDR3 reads CASSASGGLYNEQFF. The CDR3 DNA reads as TGTGCCAGCAGCGCCTCAGGGGGCCTCTACAATGAGCAGTTCTTC.

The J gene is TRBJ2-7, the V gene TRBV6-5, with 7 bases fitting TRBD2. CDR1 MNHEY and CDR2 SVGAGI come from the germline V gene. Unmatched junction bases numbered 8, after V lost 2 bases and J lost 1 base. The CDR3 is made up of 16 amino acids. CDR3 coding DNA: TGTGCCAGCAGTTACATCCGCTTGGGAGGGTCCTACGAGCAGTACTTC. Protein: CASSYIRLGGSYEQYF.

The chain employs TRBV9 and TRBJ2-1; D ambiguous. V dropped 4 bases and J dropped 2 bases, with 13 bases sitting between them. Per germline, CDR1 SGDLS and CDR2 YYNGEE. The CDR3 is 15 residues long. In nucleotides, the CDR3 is TGTGCCAGCAGCAAGGCGGCACGTACCTACAATGAGCAGTTCTTC. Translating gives CASSKAARTYNEQFF.

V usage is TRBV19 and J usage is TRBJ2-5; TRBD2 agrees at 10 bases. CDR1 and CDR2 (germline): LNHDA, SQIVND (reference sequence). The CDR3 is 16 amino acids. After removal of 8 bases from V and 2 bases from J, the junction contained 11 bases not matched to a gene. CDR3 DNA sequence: TGTGCCAGTGCCCCCGTAGCGGGGGGCCTTCAAGAGACCCAGTACTTC. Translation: CASAPVAGGLQETQYF.

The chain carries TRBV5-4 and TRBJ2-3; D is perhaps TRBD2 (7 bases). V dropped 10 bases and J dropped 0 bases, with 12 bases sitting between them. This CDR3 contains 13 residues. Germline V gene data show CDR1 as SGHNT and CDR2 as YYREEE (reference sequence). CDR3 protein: CAWGGASTDTQYF. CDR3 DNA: TGTGCCTGGGGGGGGGCAAGCACAGATACGCAGTATTTT.

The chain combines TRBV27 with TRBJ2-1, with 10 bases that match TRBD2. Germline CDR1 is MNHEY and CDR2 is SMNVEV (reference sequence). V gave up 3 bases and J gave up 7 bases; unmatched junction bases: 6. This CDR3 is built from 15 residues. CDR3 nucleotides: TGTGCCAGCAGTTTGGATGGACTAGCGGTAAATGAGCAGTTCTTC. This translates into CASSLDGLAVNEQFF.